The count of the clone carrying this T cell receptor (beta chain) is one. The data are from a study of CD8+CD57+ T cells in acquired aplastic anemia. At the level of the study: The average for DNA from sorted CD4+ and CD8+ cells was about 2.9 ug. On average, healthy donors gave about 10.8 million reads for CD4+ cells.

Genomic DNA constituted the template upon which TCR beta VDJ and CDR3 profiling was performed. TCRdb itself ran the reads through MiXCR, one entry per CDR3 protein. This sample has around 170,000 distinct CDR3 sequences; about 64% occur once, and the top ten carry 45% to 50%. Trimming shortened V by 4 bases and J by 5 bases, and 12 bases separated the two germline ends. CDR3 size: 14 residues. Germline CDR1 ENHRY, CDR2 SYGVKD. The V gene is TRBV10-3, the J gene TRBJ1-5, with D possibly TRBD1 on 5 matching bases. The sample comprised sorted CD4+, CD8+, or CD8+CD57+ T cells (not recorded which) from PBMCs. The TCR comes from a human donor in good health. CDR3 sequence: CAISAGTEDQPQHF. The CDR3 nucleotides read TGTGCCATCAGTGCGGGGACCGAGGATCAGCCCCAGCATTTT.